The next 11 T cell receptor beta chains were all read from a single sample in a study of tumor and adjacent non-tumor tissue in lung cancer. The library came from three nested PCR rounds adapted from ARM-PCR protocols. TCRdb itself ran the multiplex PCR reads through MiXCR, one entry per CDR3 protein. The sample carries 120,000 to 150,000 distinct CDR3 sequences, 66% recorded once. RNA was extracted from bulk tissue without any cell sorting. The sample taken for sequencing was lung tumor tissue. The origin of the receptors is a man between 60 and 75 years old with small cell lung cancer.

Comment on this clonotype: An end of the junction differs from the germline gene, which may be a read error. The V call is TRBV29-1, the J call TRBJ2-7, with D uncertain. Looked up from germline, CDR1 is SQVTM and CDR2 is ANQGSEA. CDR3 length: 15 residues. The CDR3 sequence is CSVEDSETPPYEQYF. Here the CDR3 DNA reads TGCAGCGTTGAAGATTCGGAGACTCCACCCTACGAGCAATACTTC.

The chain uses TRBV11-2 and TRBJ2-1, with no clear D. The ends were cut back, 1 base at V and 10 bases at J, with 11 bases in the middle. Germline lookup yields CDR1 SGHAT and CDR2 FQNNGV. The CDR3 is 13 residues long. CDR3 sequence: CASSLGMVVEQFF. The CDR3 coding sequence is TGTGCCAGCAGCTTAGGCATGGTAGTCGAGCAGTTCTTC.

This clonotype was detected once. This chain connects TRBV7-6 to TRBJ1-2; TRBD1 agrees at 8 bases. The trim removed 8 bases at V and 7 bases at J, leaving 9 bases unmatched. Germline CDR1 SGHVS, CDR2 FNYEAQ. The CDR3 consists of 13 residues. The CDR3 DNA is TGTGCCAGCGCCGGGACAGGCTCCGGTGGCTACACCTTC. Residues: CASAGTGSGGYTF.

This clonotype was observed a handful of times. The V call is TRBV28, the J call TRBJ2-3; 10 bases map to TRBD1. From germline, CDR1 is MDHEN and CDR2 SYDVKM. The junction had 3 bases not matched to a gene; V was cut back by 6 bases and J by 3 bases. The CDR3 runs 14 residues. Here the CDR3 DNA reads TGTGCCAGCAGGCGACAGGGGGCTACAGATACGCAGTATTTT. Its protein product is CASRRQGATDTQYF.

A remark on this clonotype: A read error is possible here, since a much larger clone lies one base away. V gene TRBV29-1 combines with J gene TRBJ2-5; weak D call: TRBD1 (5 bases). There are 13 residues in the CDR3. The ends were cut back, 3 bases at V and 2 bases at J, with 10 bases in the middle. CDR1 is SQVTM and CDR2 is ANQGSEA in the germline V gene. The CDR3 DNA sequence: TGCAGCGTTGATTTCGACAGACAAGAGACCCAGTACTTC. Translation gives CSVDFDRQETQYF.

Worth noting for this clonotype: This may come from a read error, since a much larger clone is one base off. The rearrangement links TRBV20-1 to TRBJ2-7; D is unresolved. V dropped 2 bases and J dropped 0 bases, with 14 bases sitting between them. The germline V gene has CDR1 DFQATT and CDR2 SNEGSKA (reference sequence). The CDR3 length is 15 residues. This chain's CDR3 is CSARKPRYYSYEQYF. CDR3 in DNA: TGCAGTGCTAGAAAACCCCGGTACTACTCCTACGAGCAGTACTTC.

CDR3 loop: CAINLGVSEAFF. Here the CDR3 DNA reads TGTGCCATCAATTTAGGGGTGAGTGAAGCTTTCTTT. This rearrangement joins TRBV28 to TRBJ1-1, with a weak D call TRBD1 (5 bases). Trimming left V 10 bases short and J 7 bases short, with 16 bases between. The germline CDR1 and CDR2 sequences are MDHEN and SYDVKM. This CDR3 contains 12 residues.

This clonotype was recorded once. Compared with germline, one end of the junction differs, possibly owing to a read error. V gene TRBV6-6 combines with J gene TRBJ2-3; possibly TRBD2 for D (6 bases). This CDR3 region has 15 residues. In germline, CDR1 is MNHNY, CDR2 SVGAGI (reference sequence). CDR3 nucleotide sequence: TGTGCCAGCAGTCGAGCCCGCGGGGCCGGAGATGCGCAGTATTTT. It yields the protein CASSRARGAGDAQYF.

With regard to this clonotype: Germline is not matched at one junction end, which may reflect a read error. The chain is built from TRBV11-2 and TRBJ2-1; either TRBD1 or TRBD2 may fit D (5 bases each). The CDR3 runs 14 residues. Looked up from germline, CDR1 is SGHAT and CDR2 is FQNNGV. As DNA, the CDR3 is TGTGTCAGCCAGAAGCGGCAGGGCGACAATGGGCAGTCCTTC. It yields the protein CVSQKRQGDNGQSF.

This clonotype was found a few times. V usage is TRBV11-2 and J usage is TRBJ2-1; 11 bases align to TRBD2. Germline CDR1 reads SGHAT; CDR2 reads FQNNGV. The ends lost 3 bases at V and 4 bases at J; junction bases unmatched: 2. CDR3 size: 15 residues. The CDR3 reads CASSFRLAGYNEQFF. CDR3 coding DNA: TGTGCCAGCAGCTTCCGACTAGCGGGGTACAATGAGCAGTTCTTC. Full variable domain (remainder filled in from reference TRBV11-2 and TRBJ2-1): EAGVAQSPRYKIIEKRQSVAFWCNPISGHATLYWYQQILGQGPKLLIQFQNNGVVDDSQLPKDRFSAERLKGVDSTLKIQPAKLEDSAVYLCASSFRLAGYNEQFFGPGTRLTVL.

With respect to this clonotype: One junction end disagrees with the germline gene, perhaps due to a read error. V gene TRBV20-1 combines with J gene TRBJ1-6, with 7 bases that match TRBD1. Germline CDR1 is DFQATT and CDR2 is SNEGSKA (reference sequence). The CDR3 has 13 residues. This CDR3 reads CSVTRDSNSPLQF. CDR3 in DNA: TGCAGTGTTACCCGGGACAGCAATTCACCCCTCCAATTT.